This record concerns one T cell receptor beta chain sequence. Antigen: not known. The naive CD8 population came from CD45RO-negative cells selected for CCR7, without terminally differentiated effector memory CD45RA+ cells. The donors were all Caucasian adults (living in Nashville, Tennessee). This CDR3 is 15 amino acids long. V was clipped by 2 bases and J by 6 bases, with 14 bases between them. Germline V gene sequence: CDR1 MRHNA, CDR2 SNTAGT. The data originate from a study of shared clonotypes between healthy human individuals. Study-level findings and limits: Even with large depth, rarefaction showed that sorted-subset sequencing was incomplete. Naive CD4 clonotypes overlapped across a handful of donors at roughly 5%.

Authors' methods: Filtering differed for immunoSEQ, which gave only junction sequences without quality scores. Profiled with immunoSEQ multiplex PCR; TCRdb holds only in-frame clones, not every one. V, J and clone size were drawn from that table, and D and trimming were deduced from the DNA. The sample lists about 2.1 million clones, 85% to 95% seen once, with around 1.7% in the top ten. This chain links TRBV6-4 with TRBJ1-5; D is possibly TRBD1 (5 bases). Material for sequencing was naive CD8+ T cells from PBMCs. The receptor comes from a man aged 18 to 30 in good health. Some clones in this sample may be carry-over from other donors' samples. The CDR3 reads CASSDRAGSGQPQHF. The CDR3 DNA sequence: TGTGCCAGCAGTGACAGGGCAGGGAGTGGTCAGCCCCAGCATTTT.